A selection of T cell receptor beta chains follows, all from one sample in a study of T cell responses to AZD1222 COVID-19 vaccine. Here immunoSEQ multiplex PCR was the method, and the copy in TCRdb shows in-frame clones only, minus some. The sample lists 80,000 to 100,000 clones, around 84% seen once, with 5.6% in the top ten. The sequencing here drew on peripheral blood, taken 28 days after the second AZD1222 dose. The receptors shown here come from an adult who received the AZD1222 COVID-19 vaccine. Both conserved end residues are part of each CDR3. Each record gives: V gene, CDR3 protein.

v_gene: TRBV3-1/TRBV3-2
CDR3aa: CASSQGSLGFGEQFF

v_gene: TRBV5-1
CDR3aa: CASSVGGTTDYGYTF

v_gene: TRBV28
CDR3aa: CASSFPRQGAHEQYF

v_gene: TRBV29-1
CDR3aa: CSVSQLAGRPYEQYF

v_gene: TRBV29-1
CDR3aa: CSARKDRTNYEQYF

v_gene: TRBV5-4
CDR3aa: CASSLGQLGGELFF

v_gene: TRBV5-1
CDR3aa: CASSLRGGGEQYF

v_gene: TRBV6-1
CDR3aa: CASSARTGKSSYEQYF

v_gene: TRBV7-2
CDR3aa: CASSSGVNTEAFF

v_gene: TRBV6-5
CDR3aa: CASSHDREFQPQHF